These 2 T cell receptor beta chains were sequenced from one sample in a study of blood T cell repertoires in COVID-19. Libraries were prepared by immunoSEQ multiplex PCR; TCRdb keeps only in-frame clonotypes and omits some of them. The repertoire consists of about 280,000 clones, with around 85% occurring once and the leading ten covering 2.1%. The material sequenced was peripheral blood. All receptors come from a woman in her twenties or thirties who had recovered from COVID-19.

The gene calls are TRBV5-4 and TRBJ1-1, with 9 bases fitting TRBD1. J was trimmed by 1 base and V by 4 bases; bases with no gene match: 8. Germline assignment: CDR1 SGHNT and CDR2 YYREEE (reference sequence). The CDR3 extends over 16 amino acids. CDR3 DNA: TGTGCCAGCAGCCCCTCGACAGGGGGGTGGAACACTGAAGCTTTCTTT. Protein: CASSPSTGGWNTEAFF.

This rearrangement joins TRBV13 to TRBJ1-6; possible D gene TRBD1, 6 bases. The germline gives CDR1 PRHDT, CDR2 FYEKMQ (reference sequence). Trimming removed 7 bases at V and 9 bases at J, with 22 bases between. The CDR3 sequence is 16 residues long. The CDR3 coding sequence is TGTGCCAGCACCCTAGGCCACAGGGTTGGGGGTTCACCCCTCCACTTT. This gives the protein CASTLGHRVGGSPLHF.